This entry describes one T cell receptor beta chain. This sample is drawn from a study of blood T cell repertoires in COVID-19. Study overall: In each case, the material was cDNA or gDNA derived from T cells, B-cell-depleted T cells, or PBMCs.

Method: immunoSEQ multiplex PCR; TCRdb's copy keeps in-frame clones and lacks some. The profile shows 350,000 to 500,000 clones, more than 70% of them singletons. V shed 4 bases, J shed 5 bases, and the junction held 12 bases outside the gene matches. Germline V gene lookup returns CDR1 SGHTA and CDR2 FQGNSA. This CDR3 spans 17 amino acids. Self-reported history from a screening survey and questionnaire set each donor's cohort. Material: PBMCs or T cells enriched from blood (not recorded which). The V call is TRBV7-2, the J call TRBJ2-7, with 12 bases aligning to TRBD1. The receptor was derived from a woman under 30 who had been exposed to COVID-19. The CDR3 region is CASSSGGTGGRRNEQYF. The CDR3 DNA follows: TGTGCCAGCAGCTCAGGGGGGACAGGGGGCAGAAGGAACGAGCAGTACTTC.